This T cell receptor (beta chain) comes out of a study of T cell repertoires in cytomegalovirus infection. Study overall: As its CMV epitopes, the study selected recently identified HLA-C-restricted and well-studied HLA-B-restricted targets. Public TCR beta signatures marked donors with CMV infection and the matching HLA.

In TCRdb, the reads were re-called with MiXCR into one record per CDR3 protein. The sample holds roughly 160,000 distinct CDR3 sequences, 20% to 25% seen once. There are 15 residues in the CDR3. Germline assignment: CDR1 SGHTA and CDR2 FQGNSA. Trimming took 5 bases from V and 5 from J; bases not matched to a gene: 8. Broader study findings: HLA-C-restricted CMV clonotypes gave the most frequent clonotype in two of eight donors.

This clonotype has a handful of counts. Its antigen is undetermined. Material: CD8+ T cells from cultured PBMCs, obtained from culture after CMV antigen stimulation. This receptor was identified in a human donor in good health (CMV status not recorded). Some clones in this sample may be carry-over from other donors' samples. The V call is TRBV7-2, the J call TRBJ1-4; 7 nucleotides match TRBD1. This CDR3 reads CASSRRQGLNEKLFF. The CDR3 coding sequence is TGTGCCAGCAGCCGGAGACAGGGTTTAAATGAAAAACTGTTTTTT.